This T cell receptor (beta chain) came from a study of beta chain features in type 1 diabetes. Expressed TCRB transcripts were sequenced because the isolated RNA had all been reverse transcribed beforehand. Some clones are missing from TCRdb's copy, which holds only in-frame ones; the method was immunoSEQ multiplex PCR. The sample shows roughly 45,000 clones, roughly 50% of them seen only once. Note on this clone: The antigen is not known.

The purity of all sorted populations exceeded 95%. Broader study findings: Any role of HLA type in TCRB rearrangement remained unresolved here.

Sequenced: stem cell memory CD4+ T cells from blood. The source is a woman under 40 in good health.

CDR3 DNA: TGTGCCTGGCAAAACAGGGGCTCTGGGGCCAACGTCCTGACTTTC. Translation: CAWQNRGSGANVLTF. The rearrangement joins TRBV30 to TRBJ2-6, with 7 positions matching TRBD1. CDR1 is GTSNPN, CDR2 SVGIG, per germline (reference sequence). Trimming cost V 5 bases and J 0 bases; bases outside gene matches: 4. The CDR3 has 15 residues.